These T cell receptor beta chains were read from a single sample in a study of T cell responses to AZD1222 COVID-19 vaccine. Libraries were prepared by immunoSEQ multiplex PCR; TCRdb keeps only in-frame clonotypes and omits some of them. The table lists roughly 80,000 clones, less than 95% of them singletons. The sample consisted of peripheral blood, taken 28 days after the second AZD1222 dose. Every receptor here comes from an adult who received the AZD1222 COVID-19 vaccine. CDR3s include the opening cysteine and the closing phenylalanine or tryptophan. D genes are given only for firm matches. Rows give clone size only sometimes, using once, few, many, or a class for an expanded clone.

cdr3_nt cdr3_aa j_call d_call v_call clone_size
TGTGCCACCAGTGAGAGAGAAAAACTGTTTTTT CATSEREKLFF TRBJ1-4 NA TRBV24-1 NA
TGTGCCAGCAGTGAGAGCCGTCCACCCCTCCACTTT CASSESRPPLHF TRBJ1-6 NA TRBV2 NA
TGTGCCAGCAGCTTAGTGGCCCAGGGGGAAGGAAACACCATATATTTT CASSLVAQGEGNTIYF TRBJ1-3 TRBD1 TRBV7-6 NA
TGTGCCAGCAGCCCGGGGCAGGGGATGCGAGGCTACACCTTC CASSPGQGMRGYTF TRBJ1-2 NA TRBV5-4 NA
TGTGCCACCAGCAGAACCGGGACAGACTCTGGGGCCAACGTCCTGACTTTC CATSRTGTDSGANVLTF TRBJ2-6 TRBD1 TRBV15 NA
TGTGCCAGCAGCCCCTCCGTTGGGGCCGAGCAGTACTTC CASSPSVGAEQYF TRBJ2-7 NA TRBV4-2 NA
TGTGCTAGTGGACCCTCTACCGGCAGCCAGATAATTTACGAGCAGTACTTC CASGPSTGSQIIYEQYF TRBJ2-7 NA TRBV12-5 once
TGTGCCAGCAGTCCACCGGGACAGGGTAACACTGAAGCTTTCTTT CASSPPGQGNTEAFF TRBJ1-1 TRBD1 TRBV28 once
TGTGCCAGCAGCTTAGGCGGTGGATACGAGCAGTACTTC CASSLGGGYEQYF TRBJ2-7 NA TRBV5-4 NA
TGTGCCAGCAGCAGGGGACTAGCGGGGGAAGAGACCCAGTACTTC CASSRGLAGEETQYF TRBJ2-5 TRBD2 TRBV5-4 NA
TGTGCCAGCAGCGCCAGGGACAGGGGGATTGAAAAACTGTTTTTT CASSARDRGIEKLFF TRBJ1-4 TRBD1 TRBV7-8 NA
TGTGCCTGGGATACAGGGGGCGCTGGGCCCTACGAGCAGTACTTC CAWDTGGAGPYEQYF TRBJ2-7 TRBD1 TRBV30 NA
TGTGCCAGCAGCTTAGCCGCAGGGTTAAGGCAGCCCCAGCATTTT CASSLAAGLRQPQHF TRBJ1-5 NA TRBV7-2 NA
TGTGCCAGCAGCTTAGGTCTAAATGAGCAGTTCTTC CASSLGLNEQFF TRBJ2-1 NA TRBV7-2 NA
TGTGCCAGTAGTATCGGGGGGGCTGGGCAGCCCCAGCATTTT CASSIGGAGQPQHF TRBJ1-5 NA TRBV19 NA
TGTGCCAGCAGCATCGAAGCGGGAGGGCGTCTGGGTGAGCAGTTCTTC CASSIEAGGRLGEQFF TRBJ2-1 TRBD2 TRBV5-5 NA
TGTGCCAGCAGTTTCGGACTAGCCTCCGATACGCAGTATTTT CASSFGLASDTQYF TRBJ2-3 TRBD2 TRBV28 NA
TGCGCCAGCAGCCTAGCGGGAGGAACTAGCACAGATACGCAGTATTTT CASSLAGGTSTDTQYF TRBJ2-3 TRBD2 TRBV5-1 NA
TGTGCCAGTAGCAAACATGCGTCCTACGAGCAGTACTTC CASSKHASYEQYF TRBJ2-7 NA TRBV19 NA
TGTGCCACCAGTGATTTGGAGACCCAGTACTTC CATSDLETQYF TRBJ2-5 NA TRBV24-1 NA
TGTGCCAGCAGTTACTTTAACCAGCCCCAGCATTTT CASSYFNQPQHF TRBJ1-5 NA TRBV6-2/TRBV6-3 NA
TGTGCCAGCAGCTACGGACTAGCGGGAGGAGAGGATACGCAGTATTTT CASSYGLAGGEDTQYF TRBJ2-3 TRBD2 TRBV7-9 NA
TGTGCCAGCAGCTTAGCTCAGGGGTGGGGCTACACCTTC CASSLAQGWGYTF TRBJ1-2 NA TRBV7-9 NA
TGTGCCAGCAGCTCCCGGACTAGCGCAGCCACCGGGGAGCTGTTTTTT CASSSRTSAATGELFF TRBJ2-2 TRBD2 TRBV4-2 NA
TGTGCCAGCAGTTTGACTAGCGGGAGTTGGAGTGAGCAGTTCTTC CASSLTSGSWSEQFF TRBJ2-1 TRBD2 TRBV6-2/TRBV6-3 NA
TGTGCCAGCAGTTTGGGGGGGAGCTCGGAGAAACTGTTTTTT CASSLGGSSEKLFF TRBJ1-4 NA TRBV28 NA
TGTGCCAGCAGCTTAGAAGGGGTCGGGACTGAAGCTTTCTTT CASSLEGVGTEAFF TRBJ1-1 NA TRBV7-9 NA
TGTGCCAGCAGCAGACAGTCTAGCACAGATACGCAGTATTTT CASSRQSSTDTQYF TRBJ2-3 NA TRBV7-2 once